This TCR beta chain was sequenced during a study of cytomegalovirus exposure and HLA in healthy donors. Concerning this clone itself: What it binds is not known.

Germline V gene data show CDR1 as SGHRS and CDR2 as YFSETQ. The CDR3 has 15 residues. The germline V and J ends were trimmed by 4 bases and 4 bases, with 18 bases remaining between them. Study-level results: Several of the most significant clusters were apparently associated with common viral pathogens in a later analysis.

The PCR used 60 Vbeta and 13 Jbeta primers. Libraries were prepared by immunoSEQ multiplex PCR; TCRdb keeps only in-frame clonotypes and omits some of them. The sample contains more than 80,000 clones, about four fifths of which appear only once. This TCR came from a woman aged 50 to 60 in good health and CMV-seropositive. The sequencing sample was made of PBMCs. V is TRBV5-1 and J is TRBJ2-7; D possibly corresponds to TRBD2 (6 bases). CDR3: CASSAAGMSLYEQYF. In nucleotides, the CDR3 is TGCGCCAGCAGCGCGGCGGGGATGTCGTTGTACGAGCAGTACTTC.